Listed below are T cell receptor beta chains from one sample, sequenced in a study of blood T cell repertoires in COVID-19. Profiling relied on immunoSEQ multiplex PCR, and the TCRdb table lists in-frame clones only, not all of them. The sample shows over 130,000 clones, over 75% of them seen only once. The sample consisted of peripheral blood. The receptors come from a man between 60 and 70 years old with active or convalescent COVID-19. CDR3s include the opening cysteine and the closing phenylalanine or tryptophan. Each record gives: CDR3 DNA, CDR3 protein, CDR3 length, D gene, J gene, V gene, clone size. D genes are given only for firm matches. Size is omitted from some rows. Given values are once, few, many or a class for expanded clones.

cdr3_nt: TGTGCCAGCATCGACAGGCTTGAAGCTTTCTTT
cdr3_aa: CASIDRLEAFF
cdr3_length: 11
d_call: -
j_call: TRBJ1-1
v_call: TRBV2
clone_size: -

cdr3_nt: TGTGCCAGCAGCTTAGCTATCGTGAACACTGAAGCTTTCTTT
cdr3_aa: CASSLAIVNTEAFF
cdr3_length: 14
d_call: -
j_call: TRBJ1-1
v_call: TRBV11-1
clone_size: -

cdr3_nt: TGTGCCAGTAGTAGCCTCGGGACAGGTAATCAGCCCCAGCATTTT
cdr3_aa: CASSSLGTGNQPQHF
cdr3_length: 15
d_call: TRBD1
j_call: TRBJ1-5
v_call: TRBV19
clone_size: -

cdr3_nt: TGTGCCAGCAGTGGCCAACTAGTCAATGAGCAGTTCTTC
cdr3_aa: CASSGQLVNEQFF
cdr3_length: 13
d_call: -
j_call: TRBJ2-1
v_call: TRBV12-3/TRBV12-4
clone_size: -

cdr3_nt: TGTGCCAGCACCCGGACAGGGAATTCACCCCTCCACTTT
cdr3_aa: CASTRTGNSPLHF
cdr3_length: 13
d_call: TRBD1
j_call: TRBJ1-6
v_call: TRBV6-5
clone_size: -

cdr3_nt: TGTGCCACCAGCTCTATAGACCGGGACAGCTTCACAGATACGCAGTATTTT
cdr3_aa: CATSSIDRDSFTDTQYF
cdr3_length: 17
d_call: TRBD1
j_call: TRBJ2-3
v_call: TRBV24-1
clone_size: -

cdr3_nt: TGCAGCGGCGCCCGAGGTGGCGAGCAGTTCTTC
cdr3_aa: CSGARGGEQFF
cdr3_length: 11
d_call: -
j_call: TRBJ2-1
v_call: TRBV29-1
clone_size: -

cdr3_nt: TGTGCCAGCAGCTTGGCAGGGCCTAGCACAGATACGCAGTATTTT
cdr3_aa: CASSLAGPSTDTQYF
cdr3_length: 15
d_call: -
j_call: TRBJ2-3
v_call: TRBV5-4
clone_size: -

cdr3_nt: TGTGCCAGCAGGCCAGGGTACTGGCAGCCCCAGCATTTT
cdr3_aa: CASRPGYWQPQHF
cdr3_length: 13
d_call: -
j_call: TRBJ1-5
v_call: TRBV28
clone_size: -

cdr3_nt: TGTGCCAGCAGCCTGACAGGGAAGGAGGAAAAACTGTTTTTT
cdr3_aa: CASSLTGKEEKLFF
cdr3_length: 14
d_call: TRBD1
j_call: TRBJ1-4
v_call: TRBV6-5
clone_size: -

cdr3_nt: TGTGCCACCAGCGGGATAACTAGGGGCACAGATACGCAGTATTTT
cdr3_aa: CATSGITRGTDTQYF
cdr3_length: 15
d_call: -
j_call: TRBJ2-3
v_call: TRBV15
clone_size: -

cdr3_nt: TGTGCCTGGAGTGTACTTCGTGGGGACTTCAGAGCCCAAGCTTTCTTT
cdr3_aa: CAWSVLRGDFRAQAFF
cdr3_length: 16
d_call: -
j_call: TRBJ1-1
v_call: TRBV30
clone_size: -

cdr3_nt: TGTGCCAGCAGCCCCGGGACTAGCGGGAGTCAAAACATTCAGTACTTC
cdr3_aa: CASSPGTSGSQNIQYF
cdr3_length: 16
d_call: TRBD2
j_call: TRBJ2-4
v_call: TRBV13
clone_size: -

cdr3_nt: TGTGCCAGTAGTATGGCCTTGTTGCGGGACGGTAATCAGCCCCAGCATTTT
cdr3_aa: CASSMALLRDGNQPQHF
cdr3_length: 17
d_call: -
j_call: TRBJ1-5
v_call: TRBV19
clone_size: once

cdr3_nt: TGTGCCAGCAGTTTAGCAGGGGCCGCGAACACCGGGGAGCTGTTTTTT
cdr3_aa: CASSLAGAANTGELFF
cdr3_length: 16
d_call: -
j_call: TRBJ2-2
v_call: TRBV28
clone_size: -

cdr3_nt: TGTGCCAGCAGTTACCGGGGACAGGGGGTTTATGAGCAGTTCTTC
cdr3_aa: CASSYRGQGVYEQFF
cdr3_length: 15
d_call: TRBD1
j_call: TRBJ2-1
v_call: TRBV6-5
clone_size: -

cdr3_nt: TGTGCCAGCAGCCCTCTCCCCTCAGCGGGAGTATTATACGAGCAGTACTTC
cdr3_aa: CASSPLPSAGVLYEQYF
cdr3_length: 17
d_call: TRBD2
j_call: TRBJ2-7
v_call: TRBV7-9
clone_size: -

cdr3_nt: TGCGCCAGCAGCTCCACTGCGGCCAACGTCCTGACTTTC
cdr3_aa: CASSSTAANVLTF
cdr3_length: 13
d_call: -
j_call: TRBJ2-6
v_call: TRBV5-1
clone_size: -

cdr3_nt: TGTGCCTGGAGTGTGGGTTCTACGGGGTATTCACCCCTCCACTTT
cdr3_aa: CAWSVGSTGYSPLHF
cdr3_length: 15
d_call: -
j_call: TRBJ1-6
v_call: TRBV30
clone_size: -

cdr3_nt: TGTGCCAGTAGCGAGTATGCCGGACAGGCCTTTAAAGGGACTGAAGCTTTCTTT
cdr3_aa: CASSEYAGQAFKGTEAFF
cdr3_length: 18
d_call: TRBD1
j_call: TRBJ1-1
v_call: TRBV19
clone_size: -

cdr3_nt: TGTGCCAGTAGTATAAGCGGGACAGGGGTTAACGGGGAGCTGTTTTTT
cdr3_aa: CASSISGTGVNGELFF
cdr3_length: 16
d_call: TRBD1
j_call: TRBJ2-2
v_call: TRBV19
clone_size: -

cdr3_nt: TGTGCCAGCAGTTCCGACCGGCAGGGTGAAAAACTGTTTTTT
cdr3_aa: CASSSDRQGEKLFF
cdr3_length: 14
d_call: -
j_call: TRBJ1-4
v_call: TRBV6-6
clone_size: -

cdr3_nt: TGTGCCAGCAGAGAGCCCATGAACACTGAAGCTTTCTTT
cdr3_aa: CASREPMNTEAFF
cdr3_length: 13
d_call: -
j_call: TRBJ1-1
v_call: TRBV28
clone_size: -

cdr3_nt: TGTGCCAGCACCCAAGGATCGGGGACTCAAGGAAACACCATATATTTT
cdr3_aa: CASTQGSGTQGNTIYF
cdr3_length: 16
d_call: -
j_call: TRBJ1-3
v_call: TRBV5-8
clone_size: -

cdr3_nt: TGTGCCATCAGTGAACCCGGGTTCGGCACAGATACGCAGTATTTT
cdr3_aa: CAISEPGFGTDTQYF
cdr3_length: 15
d_call: -
j_call: TRBJ2-3
v_call: TRBV10-3
clone_size: -

cdr3_nt: TGTGCCAGCAGCTTACTAGCGGGAGGCGAGCAGTTCTTC
cdr3_aa: CASSLLAGGEQFF
cdr3_length: 13
d_call: TRBD2
j_call: TRBJ2-1
v_call: TRBV11-2
clone_size: -

cdr3_nt: TGCAGCGTTATTCGTACCTACGAGCAGTACTTC
cdr3_aa: CSVIRTYEQYF
cdr3_length: 11
d_call: -
j_call: TRBJ2-7
v_call: TRBV29-1
clone_size: -

cdr3_nt: TGCGCCAGCAATTTGGGAGGAACCGGGGAGCTGTTTTTT
cdr3_aa: CASNLGGTGELFF
cdr3_length: 13
d_call: -
j_call: TRBJ2-2
v_call: TRBV10-1
clone_size: -

cdr3_nt: TGTGCCAGCAGCCTAGGGGGCCAGGGAAAAAAACTGTTTTTT
cdr3_aa: CASSLGGQGKKLFF
cdr3_length: 14
d_call: TRBD1
j_call: TRBJ1-4
v_call: TRBV6-5
clone_size: -

cdr3_nt: TGTGCCAGCAGTAGGGGACAGGGGGGAGAGACCCAGTACTTC
cdr3_aa: CASSRGQGGETQYF
cdr3_length: 14
d_call: TRBD1
j_call: TRBJ2-5
v_call: TRBV2
clone_size: -

cdr3_nt: TGTGCCACCAGTGATTCCCCCGCGGGAGTTGGTTCCAACGTCCTGACTTTC
cdr3_aa: CATSDSPAGVGSNVLTF
cdr3_length: 17
d_call: TRBD2
j_call: TRBJ2-6
v_call: TRBV24-1
clone_size: -

cdr3_nt: TGTGCCAGCAGCGCCACTAGAGCCCATCAGTACTTC
cdr3_aa: CASSATRAHQYF
cdr3_length: 12
d_call: -
j_call: TRBJ2-4
v_call: TRBV6-5
clone_size: -

cdr3_nt: TGTGCCAGCAGTAGGGGGGGGTCCCAAAACATTCAGTACTTC
cdr3_aa: CASSRGGSQNIQYF
cdr3_length: 14
d_call: -
j_call: TRBJ2-4
v_call: TRBV6-6
clone_size: -

cdr3_nt: TGTGCCAGCAGGGAACCGGGACAGCCTCCATATAATTCACCCCTCCACTTT
cdr3_aa: CASREPGQPPYNSPLHF
cdr3_length: 17
d_call: TRBD1
j_call: TRBJ1-6
v_call: TRBV2
clone_size: -

cdr3_nt: TGTGCCAGCAGCTCCGGGACAGGTTCTTACGAGCAGTACTTC
cdr3_aa: CASSSGTGSYEQYF
cdr3_length: 14
d_call: TRBD1
j_call: TRBJ2-7
v_call: TRBV5-4
clone_size: -

cdr3_nt: TGCAGCGTTGAAGCCGGGAGGAACTACGAGCAGTACTTC
cdr3_aa: CSVEAGRNYEQYF
cdr3_length: 13
d_call: TRBD2
j_call: TRBJ2-7
v_call: TRBV29-1
clone_size: once